This note documents a single T cell receptor beta chain sequence. The antigen it recognizes is unknown. No per-base quality is available; no much larger clone lies one base away. The sample originates from a study of cytotoxic CD8 clonotypes in ibrutinib-treated CLL (dated by TCRdb to the early 2020s). Regarding the research as a whole: The cohort included around 15 treatment-naive and approximately eleven relapsed/refractory patients; around 18 were IGHV unmutated. Partial responses were observed in about 24 patients and complete responses in 2; after a median follow-up of roughly 72 months, remission was maintained in approximately 14 patients and progression was observed in roughly twelve. Response samples were obtained after a median of approximately eleven months of treatment, with a range of roughly 6 to 40 months. On average, each sample had approximately 260,000 productive templates and approximately 89,000 productive rearrangements. Of the roughly 81 people in the trial, about 25 had longitudinal samples available. Cryopreserved peripheral blood mononuclear cells were collected at three points: before therapy, at response, and at either sustained remission or disease progression. All remission and progressive disease samples were collected while patients were still receiving ibrutinib. Points the paper makes about the study in general: Sustained-remission and progressing patients did not have matched sampling times, and lymph node repertoires were not examined. Clonality increased at ibrutinib response, stayed stable in sustained remission, and fell back toward baseline at progression. Baseline clonality was found to be higher than that of age-matched healthy donors and was strongly correlated with circulating CD8+ T-cell counts. Public clonotypes were found to be uncommon and were observed to contract or remain stable during treatment; the increase in clonality was shown to reflect expansion of private clonotypes at ibrutinib response.

Spanning cysteine to phenylalanine, the CDR3 consists of 13 amino acids. The sequence is cut down to CDR3 DNA, 39 bases in frame from base 1. In the germline V gene, CDR1 corresponds to SGDLS and CDR2 to YYNGEE. V loses 5 bases of germline sequence and J loses 5 bases, and the interval between the two ends is 13 bases. The meaning of the sample's time point label: progressive disease on ibrutinib. For TCR beta library preparation, roughly 2.1 micrograms of genomic DNA were isolated from cryopreserved PBMCs. Longitudinal blood samples from CLL patients on ibrutinib monotherapy underwent high-throughput TCR beta sequencing. The patients took part in an open-label, single-center phase 2 trial of ibrutinib monotherapy. A MiSeq instrument was used for deep resolution sequencing, which targeted depths ranging from 1 in 1 million up to 1 in 200,000 T cells, with coverage averaging 10x for each clonotype. TCR beta libraries were generated with the immunoSEQ hsTCRB Kit. The paper's data handling went like this. ImmunoSEQ Data Assistant and ImmunoSEQ Analyzer were used for data analysis, and V, D and J genes were assigned according to IMGT definitions. Clonality, with values ranging from 0 to 1, was calculated as one minus the normalized Shannon entropy of productive rearrangement frequencies. Only overrepresented clonotypes making up at least 0.05% of the repertoire of each patient were included in the public clonotype analysis. Thirteen age-matched healthy donor repertoires from immuneACCESS were used as controls for clonality. The immuneACCESS repertoire file appears here via TCRdb, limited to in-frame rearrangements. These files lack a portion of the clones; in checked studies, under half of the deficit traces to unresolved V genes, and the cause of the others is not known. The V and J calls and the clone size are those of that table, but D and trimming were determined from the DNA. For this sample the table gives around 25,000 clones, of which 60% to 80% were detected only once. Clones ranked in the top ten supply roughly half of the sample.

This sample comprised PBMCs, obtained at disease progression, from a patient treated with ibrutinib. This sequence uses TRBV9 and TRBJ1-2, with no reliable assignment of the D segment. The sequence was obtained from a human donor with chronic lymphocytic leukemia. In nucleotide form, the sequence is TGTGCCAGCAGTGAGGGCCCAAATTATGGCTACACCTTC. This gives the protein CASSEGPNYGYTF.